These T cell receptor beta chains were read from a single sample in a study of blood T cell repertoires in COVID-19. Some clones are missing from TCRdb's copy, which holds only in-frame ones; the method was immunoSEQ multiplex PCR. The data contain approximately 190,000 clones, 84% of them singletons. Sequencing input: peripheral blood. All receptors come from a human donor in a cohort sampled during active COVID-19. Both conserved end residues are part of each CDR3. A D gene is named only where the DNA matches it firmly. Part of the rows lack a size; the others show once, few, many or a class for expanded clones.

size: .
J: TRBJ2-5
D: TRBD2
V: TRBV14
DNA: TGTGCCAGCAGCCACGGCAGGCTAGCGGGACAAGAGACCCAGTACTTC
CDR3: CASSHGRLAGQETQYF

size: .
J: TRBJ1-6
D: .
V: TRBV7-9
DNA: TGTGCCGGAACAGGTGGTAATAATTCACCCCTCCACTTT
CDR3: CAGTGGNNSPLHF

size: .
J: TRBJ1-3
D: .
V: TRBV19
DNA: TGTGCCAGTAGTACCGGACACTCCTCTGGAAACACCATATATTTT
CDR3: CASSTGHSSGNTIYF

size: .
J: TRBJ2-2
D: .
V: TRBV10-3
DNA: TGTGCCAGTACTGGGGGGACCGGGGAGCTGTTTTTT
CDR3: CASTGGTGELFF

size: few
J: TRBJ1-6
D: TRBD1
V: TRBV2
DNA: TGTGCCAGCAGTGGGGGCGGGACAGGGAGTTCACCCCTCCACTTT
CDR3: CASSGGGTGSSPLHF

size: .
J: TRBJ2-1
D: TRBD2
V: TRBV15
DNA: TGTGCCACCAGCAGACCTAGCGGGAGTGGGTCGGACCGACAGTTCTTC
CDR3: CATSRPSGSGSDRQFF

size: .
J: TRBJ2-1
D: TRBD1
V: TRBV10-3
DNA: TGTGCCATCAGTGAGGGACAGGCTAACGAGGGCAATGAGCAGTTCTTC
CDR3: CAISEGQANEGNEQFF

size: once
J: TRBJ1-2
D: .
V: TRBV18
DNA: TGTGCCAGCTCACCACAGGGTCAGGGCTATGGCTACACCTTC
CDR3: CASSPQGQGYGYTF

size: .
J: TRBJ2-1
D: TRBD2
V: TRBV9
DNA: TGTGCCAGCAGCGAGACTAGCGCTCCTGGGAATGAGCAGTTCTTC
CDR3: CASSETSAPGNEQFF

size: .
J: TRBJ2-1
D: .
V: TRBV7-9
DNA: TGTGCCAGCAGCTTCGAAACTGGGTTCTTC
CDR3: CASSFETGFF

size: .
J: TRBJ1-1
D: .
V: TRBV29-1
DNA: TGCAGCGTCCGACAGGTTGAAGCTTTCTTT
CDR3: CSVRQVEAFF

size: .
J: TRBJ2-2
D: TRBD2
V: TRBV7-2
DNA: TGTGCCAGCAGCCTCAACGCGGGGGGTTCCGGGGAGCTGTTTTTT
CDR3: CASSLNAGGSGELFF

size: .
J: TRBJ2-5
D: .
V: TRBV3-1/TRBV3-2
DNA: TGTGCCAGCAGCCAGGGGGCCTACAAAGAGACCCAGTACTTC
CDR3: CASSQGAYKETQYF

size: many
J: TRBJ2-2
D: .
V: TRBV7-3
DNA: TGTGCCAGCAGCTTAACGCTCGACTCTACCGGGGAGCTGTTTTTT
CDR3: CASSLTLDSTGELFF

size: .
J: TRBJ2-1
D: .
V: TRBV6-5
DNA: TGTGCCAGCCAGACTCCGAAATACAATGAGCAGTTCTTC
CDR3: CASQTPKYNEQFF